Each of the 30 T cell receptor beta chains below was sequenced from the same sample in a study of cytomegalovirus exposure and HLA in healthy donors. The protocol was immunoSEQ multiplex PCR, while the TCRdb copy is restricted to in-frame clones and leaves out a portion. The sample carries approximately 59,000 clones, over 90% recorded once. Input material: PBMCs. The receptors were gathered from a man aged 18 to 29 in good health and CMV-seropositive.

V usage is TRBV5-1 and J usage is TRBJ2-7, with D perhaps matching TRBD2 (5 bases). Trimming pared 0 bases from V and 4 bases from J, leaving 14 bases between. Germline CDR1 and CDR2: SGHRS and YFSETQ. The CDR3 has 15 residues. CDR3 DNA sequence: TGCGCCAGCAGCTTGGATCCGGGTTCGGGATACGAGCAGTACTTC. The encoded protein is CASSLDPGSGYEQYF.

The CDR3 bases are TGTGCCAGCAGTCTAAGACAGGGTCTGACCGGGGAGCTGTTTTTT. It is translated as CASSLRQGLTGELFF. The chain combines TRBV6-5 with TRBJ2-2; the match to TRBD1 covers 7 bases. The V and J ends lost 5 bases and 5 bases, in that order; junction bases with no gene match: 8. The CDR3 sequence is 15 residues long. CDR1 is MNHEY, CDR2 SVGAGI, per germline.

DNA for the CDR3: TGCGCCAGCAGGGGGGGGGAAGGACTCTATCAGCCCCAGCATTTT. Protein sequence: CASRGGEGLYQPQHF. The chain recombines TRBV4-1 with TRBJ1-5, with a possible D match to TRBD1 (5 bases). V lost 6 bases to trimming and J lost 5 bases, with 17 bases between them. The length of the CDR3 is 15 residues. The germline gives CDR1 MGHRA, CDR2 YSYEKL.

The table lists this clone with a count of one. V gene TRBV18 combines with J gene TRBJ2-3; 12 bases agree with TRBD2. The CDR3 contains 15 residues. Germline V CDR1 and CDR2: KGHSH, LQKENI. Losses at the gene ends were 6 bases for V and 3 bases for J; bases not matched to a gene: 4. The CDR3 loop reads CASSPSGRETDTQYF. CDR3 bases: TGTGCCAGCTCCCCTAGCGGGAGGGAGACAGATACGCAGTATTTT.

This sequence joins TRBV4-1 and TRBJ2-7; D unclear. Trimming took 1 base from V and 2 from J, leaving 6 bases between them. This CDR3 spans 13 amino acids. CDR1 is MGHRA, CDR2 YSYEKL, per germline. The CDR3 coding sequence is TGCGCCAGCAGCCAAGGTAGAGCCTACGAGCAGTACTTC. This codes for CASSQGRAYEQYF.

The V and J genes are TRBV27 and TRBJ2-5, with TRBD2 identical over 11 bases. J lost 3 bases, V lost 4 bases, and 13 bases had no gene match. CDR3 size: 18 residues. The germline CDR1 and CDR2 sequences are MNHEY and SMNVEV (reference sequence). CDR3 region: CASSSGLAEIRGKETQYF. In DNA, the CDR3 is TGTGCCAGCAGTTCGGGACTAGCGGAGATTAGGGGGAAAGAGACCCAGTACTTC.

The genes are TRBV28 and TRBJ2-2; D remains ambiguous. Trimming cost V 7 bases and J 1 base, with 13 bases left between them. This CDR3 region has 15 residues. Germline V gene lookup returns CDR1 MDHEN and CDR2 SYDVKM. CDR3 bases: TGTGCCAGCACCGCAGCGTTAGAGAACACCGGGGAGCTGTTTTTT. It specifies CASTAALENTGELFF. Full variable domain (missing parts from reference TRBV28 and TRBJ2-2): DVKVTQSSRYLVKRTGEKVFLECVQDMDHENMFWYRQDPGLGLRLIYFSYDVKMKEKGDIPEGYSVSREKKERFSLILESASTNQTSMYLCASTAALENTGELFFGEGSRLTVL.

The gene calls are TRBV27 and TRBJ2-7, with a weak D call TRBD1 (5 bases). The CDR3 totals 11 residues. Trimming cost V 7 bases and J 6 bases, with 10 bases left between them. Germline values: CDR1 MNHEY, CDR2 SMNVEV (reference sequence). CDR3 loop: CASTSGIEQYF. CDR3 coding DNA: TGTGCCAGCACTTCAGGGATCGAGCAGTACTTC.

The V and J genes are TRBV6-1 and TRBJ1-5; 8 bases line up with TRBD1. V lost 7 bases to trimming and J lost 1 base; unmatched junction nucleotides: 3. Germline CDR1 reads MNHNS; CDR2 reads SASEGT. This CDR3 is built from 14 residues. The chain's CDR3 is CASIRTGSNQPQHF. The DNA of the CDR3 is TGTGCCAGCATCCGGACAGGGAGCAATCAGCCCCAGCATTTT.

The J gene is TRBJ2-3, the V gene TRBV7-3, with 12 nucleotides matching TRBD2. Germline V gene data show CDR1 as SGHTA and CDR2 as FQGTGA. The CDR3 consists of 14 residues. V lost 5 bases and J lost 6; bases outside the gene matches: 3. This CDR3 reads CASSIGLAGDTQYF. The CDR3 nucleotides are TGTGCCAGCAGCATCGGACTAGCGGGGGATACGCAGTATTTT.

The chain uses TRBV2 and TRBJ2-3; 8 bases fit TRBD2. With 4 bases clipped from V and 2 bases from J, the junction kept 5 bases outside the gene matches. This CDR3 contains 15 residues. Germline assignment: CDR1 SNHLY and CDR2 FYNNEI. The CDR3 region is CASSGGAGATDTQYF. DNA for the CDR3: TGTGCCAGCAGTGGGGGAGCGGGAGCCACAGATACGCAGTATTTT.

J is TRBJ2-5 and V is TRBV10-3; TRBD1 might be the D (6 bases). V was trimmed by 10 bases and J by 0 bases, leaving 12 bases between them. The CDR3 has 13 amino acids. Germline V gene lookup returns CDR1 ENHRY and CDR2 SYGVKD. CDR3 sequence reads: CATLGAYQETQYF. The CDR3 nucleotides are TGTGCCACTTTGGGGGCGTACCAAGAGACCCAGTACTTC.

The gene calls are TRBV30 and TRBJ2-7; TRBD2 matches at 11 bases. Germline lookup yields CDR1 GTSNPN and CDR2 SVGIG (reference sequence). CDR3 size: 15 residues. After removal of 1 base from V and 3 bases from J, the junction contained 5 bases not matched to a gene. The DNA for the CDR3 is TGTGCCTGGAGTGGGGGGACTAGCGGAGTCTACGAGCAGTACTTC. Translated: CAWSGGTSGVYEQYF. Using reference TRBV30 and TRBJ2-7 for the parts outside the CDR3, the full variable domain is SQTIHQWPATLVQPVGSPLSLECTVEGTSNPNLYWYRQAAGRGLQLLFYSVGIGQISSEVPQNLSASRPQDRQFILSSKKLLLSDSGFYLCAWSGGTSGVYEQYFGPGTRLTVT.

The rearrangement joins TRBV18 to TRBJ2-7; 9 nucleotides agree with TRBD1. Germline assignment: CDR1 KGHSH and CDR2 LQKENI. The CDR3 loop spans 15 amino acids. V lost 1 base, J lost 5 bases, and 6 bases stayed unmatched. CDR3 in amino acids: CASSPRTGAVDEQYF. Here the CDR3 DNA reads TGTGCCAGCTCACCACGGACAGGGGCTGTAGACGAGCAGTACTTC.

CDR3 bases: TGTGCCAGCAGCAATCGGGAAATCAACACCGGGGAGCTGTTTTTT. It is translated as CASSNREINTGELFF. The rearrangement uses TRBV14 and TRBJ2-2, with D possibly TRBD2 on 5 matching bases. CDR1 and CDR2 (germline): SGHDN, FVKESK. Trimming pared 5 bases from V and 2 bases from J, leaving 12 bases between. The CDR3 spans 15 residues.

This chain joins TRBV6-4 and TRBJ2-1; perhaps TRBD2 as D (6 bases). With 2 bases removed from V and 4 bases from J, the gap between germline ends came to 12 bases. CDR1 MRHNA and CDR2 SNTAGT come from the germline V gene. The CDR3 totals 15 residues. Written as DNA, the CDR3 is TGTGCCAGCAGTGACGGGGCTAGCGAATACAATGAGCAGTTCTTC. This gives the protein CASSDGASEYNEQFF.

CDR3 coding DNA: TGCAGCGTTGCGGGGGGTATTCTGAACACTGAAGCTTTCTTT. This gives the protein CSVAGGILNTEAFF. This sequence joins TRBV29-1 and TRBJ1-1, with a possible D match to TRBD1 (5 bases). The CDR3 runs to 14 residues. CDR1 and CDR2 from the germline V gene are SQVTM and ANQGSEA. Trimming stripped 4 bases from V and 0 bases from J, with 12 bases between.

The chain couples TRBV10-3 to TRBJ2-1; 8 positions agree with TRBD2. V lost 11 bases, J lost 1 base, and 4 bases stayed unmatched. The CDR3 has 13 amino acids. Germline V lookup: CDR1 ENHRY, CDR2 SYGVKD. The CDR3 DNA sequence: TGTGCCCACGGGGGGGGGTCCTACAATGAGCAGTTCTTC. It is translated as CAHGGGSYNEQFF.

This chain joins TRBV7-9 and TRBJ1-5; D is possibly TRBD1 (5 bases). CDR3 length: 12 residues. Germline CDR1 and CDR2: SEHNR and FQNEAQ (reference sequence). Trimming removed 3 bases at V and 5 bases at J, with 5 bases between. CDR3 DNA sequence: TGTGCCAGCAGCTTCAGGGATCAGCCCCAGCATTTT. Its protein is CASSFRDQPQHF.

The rearrangement joins TRBV6-1 to TRBJ2-7, with TRBD2 matching over 10 bases. Unmatched junction bases numbered 10, after V lost 4 bases and J lost 4 bases. The CDR3 is made up of 16 amino acids. Germline CDR1 and CDR2: MNHNS and SASEGT. CDR3 sequence: CASSVLAGLRGYEQYF. In nucleotides, the CDR3 is TGTGCCAGCAGTGTACTAGCGGGGCTCCGAGGGTACGAGCAGTACTTC.

The CDR3 nucleotides are TGTGCCACCACCGGGACAGGGGACACCGGGGAGCTGTTTTTT. It encodes CATTGTGDTGELFF. V gene TRBV10-3 combines with J gene TRBJ2-2, with 10 bases lining up with TRBD1. CDR3 length: 14 residues. V lost 10 bases, J lost 3 bases, and 5 bases stayed unmatched. The germline V gene has CDR1 ENHRY and CDR2 SYGVKD.

The chain links TRBV10-2 to TRBJ1-1, with 12 positions matching TRBD1. This CDR3 contains 16 residues. V gave up 6 bases and J gave up 6 bases; unmatched junction bases: 11. Germline CDR1 is WSHSY and CDR2 is SAAADI. CDR3 bases: TGCGCCAGCAGGGGTCCCGGGACAGGGGGCAACCCTGAAGCTTTCTTT. It is translated as CASRGPGTGGNPEAFF.

The chain is built from TRBV14 and TRBJ1-1, with TRBD1 matching over 7 bases. After removal of 4 bases from V and 4 bases from J, the junction contained 6 bases not matched to a gene. The CDR3 contains 14 residues. The germline V gene has CDR1 SGHDN and CDR2 FVKESK. The CDR3 loop is CASSRKTGSTEAFF. For the CDR3, the DNA is TGTGCCAGCAGCCGAAAGACAGGGTCCACTGAAGCTTTCTTT.

The chain carries TRBV29-1 and TRBJ1-1; D might be TRBD1 (6 bases). V shed 4 bases and J shed 5 bases, with 17 bases lying between them. Germline loops: CDR1 SQVTM, CDR2 ANQGSEA. The CDR3 runs to 14 residues. The CDR3 bases are TGCAGCGTTGGGATGACAGGTAGTGGAACTGAAGCTTTCTTT. As protein: CSVGMTGSGTEAFF. The whole variable domain, filled in from reference TRBV29-1 and TRBJ1-1, reads SAVISQKPSRDICQRGTSLTIQCQVDSQVTMMFWYRQQPGQSLTLIATANQGSEATYESGFVIDKFPISRPNLTFSTLTVSNMSPEDSSIYLCSVGMTGSGTEAFFGQGTRLTVV.

This chain joins TRBV9 and TRBJ2-5; TRBD2 agrees at 10 bases. CDR1 and CDR2 from the germline V gene are SGDLS and YYNGEE. J lost 4 bases, V lost 0 bases, and 6 bases had no gene match. The CDR3 runs to 16 residues. The CDR3 reads CASSVATAGGLETQYF. The CDR3 DNA reads as TGTGCCAGCAGCGTAGCTACAGCGGGAGGGTTAGAGACCCAGTACTTC.

The gene calls are TRBV5-4 and TRBJ2-5; 14 positions match TRBD2. This CDR3 is built from 15 residues. Germline CDR1 SGHNT, CDR2 YYREEE (reference sequence). The V gene end was trimmed by 5 bases and the J gene end by 4 bases; junction bases not matched to a gene: 4. The CDR3 loop is CASSFGLAGGETQYF. The CDR3 region has the DNA TGTGCCAGCAGTTTCGGACTAGCGGGAGGAGAGACCCAGTACTTC.

The chain couples TRBV5-1 to TRBJ1-4; D might be TRBD1 (5 bases). Trimming took 5 bases from V and 1 from J, leaving 12 bases between them. Germline lookup yields CDR1 SGHRS and CDR2 YFSETQ. The CDR3 is 15 amino acids. The CDR3 loop reads CASSSAGLTNEKLFF. Here the CDR3 DNA reads TGCGCCAGCAGTTCAGCAGGGTTAACTAATGAAAAACTGTTTTTT. Full variable domain (remainder filled in from reference TRBV5-1 and TRBJ1-4): KAGVTQTPRYLIKTRGQQVTLSCSPISGHRSVSWYQQTPGQGLQFLFEYFSETQRNKGNFPGRFSGRQFSNSRSEMNVSTLELGDSALYLCASSSAGLTNEKLFFGSGTQLSVL.

This clone was picked up a small number of times. The chain uses TRBV9 and TRBJ2-7, with a possible D match to TRBD2 (6 bases). CDR1 is SGDLS and CDR2 is YYNGEE in the germline V gene. The CDR3 runs 15 residues. Trimming removed 4 bases from V and 2 bases from J, with 16 bases in between. The CDR3 region is CASSLRGSGPYEQYF. The CDR3 coding sequence is TGTGCCAGCAGCCTTCGAGGTAGCGGCCCCTACGAGCAGTACTTC.

The chain uses TRBV9 and TRBJ2-7; TRBD2 is a possible D gene (5 bases). Germline V gene data show CDR1 as SGDLS and CDR2 as YYNGEE. This CDR3 spans 14 amino acids. V shed 2 bases and J shed 3 bases, with 12 bases lying between them. CDR3 nucleotides: TGTGCCAGCAGCGTCGACGGGAACGGCTACGAGCAGTACTTC. This sequence encodes CASSVDGNGYEQYF.

The rearrangement joins TRBV18 to TRBJ2-5, with 7 positions matching TRBD1. From germline, CDR1 is KGHSH and CDR2 LQKENI. After removal of 0 bases from V and 4 bases from J, the junction contained 5 bases not matched to a gene. The CDR3 runs to 15 residues. The CDR3 bases are TGTGCCAGCTCACCACCGACGACAGGGCTAGAGACCCAGTACTTC. This codes for CASSPPTTGLETQYF.